One and the same sample provided the 2 T cell receptor beta chains below, sequenced in a study of blood T cells in healthy people across ages. Sample-barcoded 5' priming and a J-beta primer mix drove a second PCR of about 6 to 12 cycles. One entry per CDR3 protein, called by TCRdb with MiXCR from the 5' RACE reads. The table includes roughly 2 million distinct CDR3 sequences, approximately 50% detected once. Sequencing used blood. All receptors derive from a woman between 40 and 55 years old in good health.

The genes are TRBV28 and TRBJ2-3, with D perhaps TRBD1 or TRBD2 (5 bases each). CDR3 length: 16 residues. Germline assignment: CDR1 MDHEN and CDR2 SYDVKM. The germline V and J ends were trimmed by 4 bases and 6 bases, with 20 bases remaining between them. The CDR3: CASSSPSGRTRDTQYF. The CDR3 region has the DNA TGTGCCAGCAGTTCGCCGTCGGGACGGACAAGGGATACGCAGTATTTT.

V is TRBV9 and J is TRBJ1-1, with 11 positions matching TRBD1. The V gene end was trimmed by 4 bases and the J gene end by 5 bases; junction bases not matched to a gene: 16. CDR3 length equals 18 residues. CDR1 and CDR2 (germline): SGDLS, YYNGEE. The CDR3 protein is CASSPGSPGQGVGTEAFF. The CDR3 DNA follows: TGTGCCAGCAGCCCAGGGTCTCCGGGACAGGGGGTGGGTACTGAAGCTTTCTTT.